This entry is about one T cell receptor beta chain. What it binds is unknown. In making TCR cDNA, 5'RACE template switching added a universal primer site and UMIs to it. A single record per CDR3 protein comes from TCRdb applying MiXCR to the 5' RACE reads. The sample contains approximately 160,000 distinct CDR3 sequences, around 9.7% of which appear only once. In germline, CDR1 is SGHTA, CDR2 FQGNSA. V was clipped by 6 bases and J by 1 base, with 12 bases between them. The CDR3 covers 14 residues. This record comes from a study of T cells after yellow fever vaccination. Study results and caveats: The secondary response showed a weaker magnitude and a faster peak, day 5 versus 15. Reappearing after the booster were most of the clones from primary vaccination (around 95% CD4, about 88% CD8).

This sequence was found in a young man who received the YFV17D yellow fever vaccine. The sample in question was CD8+ T cells sorted from PBMCs, obtained 45 days after the yellow fever booster vaccination. V and J are TRBV7-2 and TRBJ1-1; D may be TRBD1 (5 bases). The CDR3 DNA is TGTGCCAGCAGTTTCATGGGGGGGAACACTGAAGCTTTCTTT. This codes for CASSFMGGNTEAFF.